This entry lists 23 T cell receptor beta chains sequenced from one sample in a study of OX40 agonist ivuxolimab in advanced cancers. Repertoires were generated with immunoSEQ multiplex PCR, while TCRdb's copy carries only in-frame clones and drops some. The profile covers 90,000 to 100,000 clones, with about 85% appearing a single time and less than 5% taken by the ten largest. The material was CD4+ or CD8+ T cells sorted from blood, obtained in a trial of the OX40 agonist ivuxolimab. These receptors all stem from an adult with an advanced solid tumor such as melanoma, head and neck, liver or kidney cancer.

The V call is TRBV7-2, the J call TRBJ1-5; D remains unclear. V was clipped by 2 bases and J by 3 bases, with 11 bases between them. CDR3 length: 15 residues. Germline loops: CDR1 SGHTA, CDR2 FQGNSA. The CDR3 DNA sequence: TGTGCCAGCAGCTTAATTTTCCGGAACAATCAGCCCCAGCATTTT. Translation: CASSLIFRNNQPQHF.

The V and J genes are TRBV4-1 and TRBJ2-5; no definite D call. This CDR3 comprises 16 residues. Trimming removed 0 bases from V and 4 bases from J, with 15 bases in between. Germline V gives CDR1 MGHRA, CDR2 YSYEKL. The CDR3 DNA reads as TGCGCCAGCAGCCAAGAAACCACCCTCCCGGGAGAGACCCAGTACTTC. Translation gives CASSQETTLPGETQYF.

The chain recombines TRBV7-3 with TRBJ2-3, with D maybe TRBD2 (6 bases). Germline V gene sequence: CDR1 SGHTA, CDR2 FQGTGA. The CDR3 is 15 residues long. V dropped 2 bases and J dropped 4 bases, with 13 bases sitting between them. Here the CDR3 reads CASSLVWERADTQYF. CDR3 nucleotide sequence: TGTGCCAGCAGCTTAGTATGGGAGCGGGCAGATACGCAGTATTTT.

The J gene is TRBJ2-2, the V gene TRBV27; no reliable D call. V lost 5 bases to trimming and J lost 5 bases, with 9 bases between them. This CDR3 region has 13 residues. Per the germline V gene, CDR1 is MNHEY and CDR2 is SMNVEV (reference sequence). CDR3 DNA sequence: TGTGCCAGCAGTGCCCTGGGGACCGGGGAGCTGTTTTTT. Translated: CASSALGTGELFF.

The chain is built from TRBV10-1 and TRBJ2-3; 9 nucleotides line up with TRBD2. Germline V lookup: CDR1 WNHNN, CDR2 SYGVQD (reference sequence). CDR3 length equals 16 residues. Trimming at V came to 3 bases and at J to 2 bases, leaving 6 bases not matched to a gene. Written as DNA, the CDR3 is TGCGCCAGCAGTGAAGGGACTAGCTTCAACACAGATACGCAGTATTTT. It translates to CASSEGTSFNTDTQYF.

A single count supports this clone. This chain connects TRBV6-6 to TRBJ2-5; possibly TRBD1 or TRBD2 for D (5 bases each). Looked up from germline, CDR1 is MNHNY and CDR2 is SVGAGI (reference sequence). Trimming took 2 bases from V and 4 from J, leaving 5 bases between them. The CDR3 contains 12 residues. CDR3 coding DNA: TGTGCCAGCAGTTACGGGGGAGAGACCCAGTACTTC. Its translation is CASSYGGETQYF.

On this clone itself: An end of the junction differs from the germline gene, which may be a read error. The chain has TRBV27 and TRBJ2-2, with D perhaps TRBD1 (6 bases). The germline V gene has CDR1 MNHEY and CDR2 SMNVEV (reference sequence). This CDR3 contains 15 residues. The CDR3 reads CVSSLSGHLTGELFF. DNA for the CDR3: TGTGTCAGCAGTTTATCGGGACACCTCACCGGGGAGCTGTTTTTT.

J is TRBJ2-1 and V is TRBV7-9; no firm D call. CDR1 and CDR2 from the germline V gene are SEHNR and FQNEAQ (reference sequence). The CDR3 extends over 12 amino acids. The V end was cut by 5 bases, the J end by 8 bases, with 10 bases between. The chain's CDR3 is CASSQSPDEQFF. The CDR3 nucleotides read TGTGCCAGCAGCCAATCTCCAGATGAGCAGTTCTTC.

This clone has only one observation. V gene TRBV23-1 combines with J gene TRBJ2-3; TRBD1 matches at 12 bases. TRBV23-1 is known as an ORF, though its function is uncertain. Trimming removed 4 bases from V and 4 bases from J; junction bases left unmatched: 6. The CDR3 extends over 16 amino acids. CDR3 bases: TGCGCCAGCAGTCCTGGGACAGGGGGCATCGCAGATACGCAGTATTTT. Amino acid sequence: CASSPGTGGIADTQYF.

The chain couples TRBV2 to TRBJ2-7; tentative D call: TRBD2 (5 bases). CDR1 SNHLY and CDR2 FYNNEI come from the germline V gene. The CDR3 contains 14 residues. V was clipped by 2 bases and J by 0 bases, with 8 bases between them. The CDR3 coding sequence is TGTGCCAGCAGTGAACCACGGGGCTCCTACGAGCAGTACTTC. It codes for CASSEPRGSYEQYF.

CDR3 coding DNA: TGTGCCAGCTCACCGACACAGGGCTGGGGAAAAGAACTGTTTTTT. This gives the protein CASSPTQGWGKELFF. The chain has TRBV18 and TRBJ1-4, with a weak D call TRBD1 (6 bases). This CDR3 is built from 15 residues. V dropped 3 bases and J dropped 12 bases, with 20 bases sitting between them. The germline V gene encodes CDR1 KGHSH and CDR2 LQKENI.

The genes are TRBV7-2 and TRBJ2-7; D possibly corresponds to TRBD1 (5 bases). The CDR3 covers 13 residues. CDR1 is SGHTA, CDR2 FQGNSA, per germline. The germline V and J ends were trimmed by 5 bases and 3 bases, with 11 bases remaining between them. The CDR3 nucleotides read TGTGCCAGCAGCGTTCAGGGCTTCTACGAGCAGTACTTC. As protein: CASSVQGFYEQYF.

The chain uses TRBV5-6 and TRBJ2-7, with TRBD2 matching over 14 bases. The CDR3 has 16 amino acids. After removal of 2 bases from V and 6 bases from J, the junction contained 7 bases not matched to a gene. CDR1 and CDR2 (germline): SGHDT, YYEEEE. This CDR3 is CASSFQTSGRVTEQYF. In nucleotides, the CDR3 is TGTGCCAGCAGCTTCCAGACTAGCGGGAGGGTTACCGAGCAGTACTTC.

The V gene is TRBV28, the J gene TRBJ1-1; D not certain. The CDR3 has 12 amino acids. Germline-derived CDR1 and CDR2 are MDHEN and SYDVKM. V lost 1 base, J lost 9 bases, and 9 bases lay in between. CDR3 DNA sequence: TGTGCCAGCAGTTTATTGGAAGGCCAAGCTTTCTTT. It is translated as CASSLLEGQAFF.

The count of this clone is one. The chain has TRBV28 and TRBJ2-7; D possibly corresponds to TRBD1 (5 bases). Germline V gives CDR1 MDHEN, CDR2 SYDVKM. V gave up 2 bases and J gave up 3 bases, with 8 bases separating them. The CDR3 sequence is 13 residues long. The DNA of the CDR3 is TGTGCCAGCAGTTTAAGGACAAACTACGAGCAGTACTTC. It codes for CASSLRTNYEQYF.

The rearrangement uses TRBV4-3 and TRBJ2-7, with no clear D. Germline lookup yields CDR1 LGHNA and CDR2 YSLEER. The V gene lost 0 bases and the J gene lost 4 bases, with 7 bases spanning the gap. The CDR3 consists of 13 residues. This CDR3 is CASSQERTYEQYF. CDR3 in DNA: TGCGCCAGCAGCCAAGAACGAACGTACGAGCAGTACTTC.

The chain uses TRBV27 and TRBJ1-1; D is unclear. This CDR3 is 14 amino acids long. Trimming left V 3 bases short and J 6 bases short, with 14 bases between. Germline V CDR1 and CDR2: MNHEY, SMNVEV (reference sequence). The CDR3 spells CASSFNFLAAEAFF. CDR3 DNA sequence: TGTGCCAGCAGTTTTAACTTTTTGGCAGCTGAAGCTTTCTTT.

CDR3 region: CASSRVVGSPGELFF. DNA of the CDR3: TGTGCCAGCAGCAGGGTCGTAGGGAGTCCCGGGGAGCTGTTTTTT. This sequence joins TRBV11-3 and TRBJ2-2; TRBD2 might be the D (5 bases). The germline CDR1 and CDR2 sequences are SGHNT and YENEEA. CDR3 size: 15 residues. Trimming pared 5 bases from V and 6 bases from J, leaving 16 bases between.

This rearrangement joins TRBV7-9 to TRBJ2-1; D is possibly TRBD2 (5 bases). The V gene lost 4 bases and the J gene lost 5 bases, with 12 bases spanning the gap. CDR1 and CDR2 from the germline V gene are SEHNR and FQNEAQ (reference sequence). This CDR3 comprises 14 residues. The CDR3 sequence is CASSSPGGDNEQFF. The CDR3 nucleotides are TGTGCCAGCAGCTCTCCCGGAGGTGACAATGAGCAGTTCTTC.

The chain uses TRBV27 and TRBJ1-1; 7 bases are a match to TRBD1. V dropped 1 base and J dropped 5; count of bases not matched to a gene: 4. This CDR3 contains 14 residues. CDR1 and CDR2 from the germline V gene are MNHEY and SMNVEV (reference sequence). The CDR3, as DNA: TGTGCCAGCAGTTTATTTCAGGGGGGGACTGAAGCTTTCTTT. It is translated as CASSLFQGGTEAFF.

The rearrangement links TRBV15 to TRBJ1-4; possible D gene TRBD1, 6 bases. This CDR3 spans 14 amino acids. The ends were cut back, 8 bases at V and 4 bases at J, with 14 bases in the middle. The germline V gene encodes CDR1 LNHNV and CDR2 YYDKDF (reference sequence). CDR3 loop: CATSNRDYNEKLFF. CDR3 DNA sequence: TGTGCCACCTCCAACAGGGATTATAATGAAAAACTGTTTTTT. Drawing the rest from reference TRBV15 and TRBJ1-4, the complete variable domain is DAMVIQNPRYQVTQFGKPVTLSCSQTLNHNVMYWYQQKSSQAPKLLFHYYDKDFNNEADTPDNFQSRRPNTSFCFLDIRSPGLGDTAMYLCATSNRDYNEKLFFGSGTQLSVL.

CDR3 coding DNA: TGTGCCAGCAGCATATTAAACCAGGGTGAAGCTTTCTTT. The encoded protein is CASSILNQGEAFF. This chain uses TRBV7-1 with TRBJ1-1; a possible D gene is TRBD1 (5 bases). TRBV7-1 counts as an open reading frame of uncertain function. V lost 5 bases, J lost 7 bases, and 14 bases lay in between. This CDR3 spans 13 amino acids.

The CDR3 sequence: CASSLSVLTADEQYF. The DNA for the CDR3 is TGTGCCAGCAGCTTATCGGTTTTGACAGCGGACGAGCAGTACTTC. The chain employs TRBV7-9 and TRBJ2-7; D may be TRBD1 or TRBD2 (5 bases each). This CDR3 contains 15 residues. V dropped 2 bases and J dropped 5 bases, with 16 bases sitting between them. Germline V gene sequence: CDR1 SEHNR, CDR2 FQNEAQ (reference sequence).